This T cell receptor (beta chain) was profiled in a study of human CD8 memory T cell subsets. Study-level points and caveats: This study sequenced T cell receptor beta chains alone. Although both stem-like subsets shared clonotypes with effector memory cells, the stem-like memory and precursor exhausted T cell repertoires overlapped only minimally with each other.

As to this clonotype: Its specificity is unknown.

Investigators built TCR beta libraries using UMI-labeled 5' RACE. As processed by the authors: Functional CDR3 beta clonotype counts ranged from roughly 2,900 to 20,000 in each TCR beta library. TCRdb reprocessed the 5' RACE reads; each CDR3 protein has one entry and no DNA is given. The V and J calls and clone size come from TCRdb's table, not from the authors' own analysis. The sample data list about 9,000 distinct CDR3 sequences. Germline V gene lookup returns CDR1 SGHNT and CDR2 YENEEA. The length of the CDR3 is 14 residues. Exhausted-like traits marked the TPEX cells, which were CCR7+ PD-1+ TIGIT+ early memory CD8+ T cells. In each subset, RNA was taken from duplicate vials, each of under 180,000 sorted CD8+ T cells.

Sequences were obtained from CD8+ T cells from PBMCs. This TCR was sampled from a human donor in good health. This chain uses TRBV11-3 with TRBJ2-4; the TCRdb call, TRBD1, lacks DNA for checking. The CDR3 protein is CASSSSGQGNIQYF.